What follows is one TCR beta chain and its context. The data derive from a study of blood T cell repertoires in COVID-19. The overall study: Whether acute or convalescent, the COVID-19 samples came from the United States, Italy and Spain. PBMCs, B-cell-depleted T cells, or T cells provided the cDNA or gDNA that made up the material.

The V end lost 2 bases, the J end lost 2 bases, and 7 bases lay between the germline ends. The CDR3 is 13 residues long. CDR1 and CDR2 (germline): SGHDT, YYEEEE. Under the authors' procedure: Estimation of nucleated cell counts relied on the amplification of reference gene primers. Clones were read by immunoSEQ multiplex PCR, and TCRdb kept only the in-frame ones, dropping some. That table gives V, J and clone size, and the DNA gave D and trimming. The repertoire holds 200,000 to 250,000 clones, with around four fifths as singletons. The source is a woman aged 55-69 years who had recovered from COVID-19. The chain is built from TRBV5-6 and TRBJ2-5; TRBD1 is a possible D gene (5 bases). The sample consisted of peripheral blood. In nucleotides, the CDR3 is TGTGCCAGCAGCTTACCAGGGCAAGAGACCCAGTACTTC. This gives the protein CASSLPGQETQYF.